This T cell receptor beta chain comes out of a study of memory CD4+ T cells and cytomegalovirus serostatus (dated by TCRdb to the late 2010s). A note on the overall study: The 33 healthy Belgian adults in the cohort included 9 who were CMV seropositive and roughly 25 who were CMV seronegative. The study sequenced CD4+ memory TCRbeta repertoires of a Belgian cohort with known cytomegalovirus serostatus to replicate a published TCR-based CMV serostatus classifier. Results and caveats for the whole study, not just this receptor: Of 164 previously reported CMV-associated TCRbeta sequences, about 72 appeared in the CD4+ memory repertoires, each in one to five individuals. Results were interpreted as suggesting that the CMV-associated TCR signature is largely present in the CD4+ memory repertoire. CMV serostatus prediction reached a median bootstrapped AUC of about 0.94 with the original framework and over 0.8 with a US-trained random forest. Only CD4+CD45RO+ memory cells were sequenced, in contrast to the original study, which included naive and memory CD4+ and CD8+ populations. On the Belgian cohort, the classifier based on the original framework reached a median bootstrapped AUC of roughly 0.96, with a 95% CI of 0.76-1.00.

The Quick-DNA Microprep Kit was used to extract genomic DNA from the sorted cells. Amplification of TCRbeta DNA was done with the immunoSEQ hsTCRbeta kit, following the protocol from the manufacturer. An Illumina MiSeq instrument was used to sequence the TCRbeta libraries. In the authors' own workflow: Removing out-of-frame sequences left under 2.5 million distinct TCRbeta sequences, an average of around 62,000 per individual. Two values were used to score each individual: the count of 150 to 200 previously reported CMV-associated TCRbeta sequences and the total count of productive distinct TCRbeta sequences. A beta-binomial model was reimplemented in Python, and random forests from scikit-learn, run with default parameters, were trained on data from the US cohort. Classifier performance on the Belgian cohort was reported as the median AUC with percentile confidence intervals calculated over 10,000 bootstrap iterations. The immuneACCESS repertoire file appears here via TCRdb, limited to in-frame rearrangements. These files lack a portion of the clones; in checked studies, under half of the deficit traces to unresolved V genes, and the cause of the others is not known. V, J and clone size are taken as reported in that table, and D and trimming were inferred from the DNA itself. A total of 25,000 to 30,000 clones appear in this sample, about 75% of them only once. 0.95% to 1.1% of the sample is held by the ten biggest clonotypes.

A note on this clone: Its binding antigen is unknown. Base-call qualities are not available, and no considerably larger clone is one nucleotide away.

A FACSAria II was used to sort memory CD4+ T cells, defined as single viable CD3+CD4+CD8-CD45RO+ cells. CMV serostatus was determined using a Roche Elecsys assay that detects serum IgG against CMV pp150, pp28, p38 and p52. After thawing, total CD4+ T cells were enriched by positive selection with CD4 magnetic microbeads. The samples came from a different study that was designed specifically to examine the CD4+ T cell memory repertoire. Peripheral blood mononuclear cells were isolated and cryopreserved following standard operating procedures; serum was stored at -80 °C. The staining used CD3-PerCP (BW264/56), CD4-APC (RPA-T4), CD45RO-PE (UCHT1) and CD8-Pacific Orange (3B5) antibodies, and Sytox blue was used to exclude non-viable cells. This receptor was identified in an adult in good health and CMV-seronegative. The sequenced sample consisted of memory CD4+ T cells from blood.

At the DNA level, the sequence is TGCGCCAGCAGCCCCGGCCGATTGGATGAAAAACTGTTTTTT. Translation gives CASSPGRLDEKLFF. This chain joins TRBV4-1 to TRBJ1-4, with the D gene uncertain. The CDR3, from cysteine to phenylalanine, totals 14 residues. CDR3 DNA is the only sequence kept; it has 42 bases, read in frame from the first base. Relative to germline, V is 4 bases shorter and J is 6 bases shorter, with 12 bases between their ends. CDR1 is given as MGHRA and CDR2 as YSYEKL, both from the germline V gene.